The T cell receptor beta chain described here comes from a study of blood T cell repertoires in COVID-19. Study summary: Samples representing acute and convalescent COVID-19 were sourced from the United States, Italy and Spain. T cells, B-cell-depleted T cells, or PBMCs supplied cDNA or gDNA.

Authors' data handling: Amplification of reference gene primers was used by the study to estimate nucleated cell counts. The method was immunoSEQ multiplex PCR; TCRdb's version includes in-frame clones alone and lacks a portion of them. D and trimming were read from the DNA, whereas the V and J calls and clone size are those reported in that table. This table holds fewer than 400,000 clones, around 85% found once. Source material: peripheral blood. This TCR came from a woman aged 18-29 years with acute or convalescent COVID-19.

CDR3 loop: CASSLHRDSQETQYF. The CDR3 DNA reads TGTGCCAGCAGTTTACACCGGGACTCTCAAGAGACCCAGTACTTC. The V gene is TRBV11-1, the J gene TRBJ2-5; D is perhaps TRBD2 (6 bases). This CDR3 region has 15 residues. Germline CDR1 SGHAT, CDR2 FQDESV (reference sequence). Trimming took off 6 bases at V and 2 bases at J, with 16 bases between the two ends.